The 4 T cell receptor beta chains below were found in one sample sequenced in a study of PD-1 blockade in classical Hodgkin lymphoma (TCRdb year 2020). The library was made by the immunoSEQ multiplex PCR assay. As stored in TCRdb, this immuneACCESS dataset retains in-frame rearrangements with V and J assigned. A fraction of the clones does not appear; measured against another copy, unresolved V genes explain less than half of the discrepancy, and the remainder lacks a known reason. The sample contains tens of thousands of clones, 73% of them found a single time. In total, the top ten clones hold 9.5% to 12% of the sample. This sample's time point label indicates: cycle 1 day 1 (C1D1), immediately before nivolumab initiation. Every trial patient had relapsed after autologous stem cell transplantation, and cohorts A, B and C differed in prior brentuximab vedotin exposure. This sample comprised peripheral blood mononuclear cells (PBMCs), obtained at baseline. The receptors were sampled from a human donor with classical Hodgkin lymphoma.

Turning to this clone: The sample carries other DNA sequences with the same CDR3. This sequence joins TRBV2 and TRBJ1-3, with D unclear. Germline V gives CDR1 SNHLY, CDR2 FYNNEI. V lost 6 bases and J lost 0, with 9 bases in between. The CDR3 runs to 14 residues. CDR3 DNA: TGTGCCAGCAGCGGCGGACTCTCTGGAAACACCATATATTTT. This codes for CASSGGLSGNTIYF.

This clone was observed a handful of times. The chain combines TRBV5-4 with TRBJ1-2, with D perhaps matching TRBD1 (5 bases). Germline V gene data show CDR1 as SGHNT and CDR2 as YYREEE (reference sequence). The V and J ends lost 1 base and 1 base respectively, with 14 bases between them. The CDR3 is 16 amino acids. The chain's CDR3 is CASSLSYGTDNYGYTF. The CDR3 DNA is TGTGCCAGCAGCTTGTCGTACGGGACGGATAACTATGGCTACACCTTC.

This rearrangement joins TRBV10-2 to TRBJ1-3; no definite D call. Germline loops: CDR1 WSHSY, CDR2 SAAADI. The length of the CDR3 is 15 residues. Trimming removed 1 base at V and 0 bases at J, with 7 bases between. CDR3 nucleotides: TGCGCCAGCAGTGAGTTCGGGGTCTCTGGAAACACCATATATTTT. It is translated as CASSEFGVSGNTIYF.

By sample share, this clone is medium-sized. The chain uses TRBV9 and TRBJ1-5; 10 nucleotides agree with TRBD1. This CDR3 has 15 amino acids. Germline lookup yields CDR1 SGDLS and CDR2 YYNGEE. V shed 0 bases and J 5 bases; nucleotides not matched to a gene: 2. CDR3 nucleotides: TGTGCCAGCAGCGTAGGACAGGGGGCGTATCAGCCCCAGCATTTT. It encodes CASSVGQGAYQPQHF.